This T cell receptor beta chain was sequenced during a study of Graves' ophthalmopathy and Graves' hyperthyroidism. For the study at large: Peripheral blood samples were taken at initial diagnosis, before any treatment. Study-wide results and caveats: Blood samples also showed most expanded thyroid clonotypes exceeding 0.001 frequency.

The diagnosis was founded upon clinical symptoms, serum thyroxine, TRAb, thyroid ultrasound and orbital computed tomography. Amplification from RNA transcripts yielded the TCR beta CDR3 regions. HTBI primers were employed in first-round RT-PCR, then a second-round multiplex PCR followed. TCRdb re-analysed the multiplex PCR reads in MiXCR, keeping a single row per CDR3 protein. This sample yields about 50,000 distinct CDR3 sequences, of which less than 55% are seen a single time; 4.7% belongs to the top ten. CDR1 and CDR2 from the germline V gene are MNHEY and SMNVEV (reference sequence). Trimming cost V 2 bases and J 2 bases, with 6 bases left between them. The CDR3 runs to 13 residues. This clonotype was counted ten times or more. Its antigen is as yet unknown.

The specimen was peripheral blood. The receptor was derived from an adult woman with Graves' ophthalmopathy. The rearrangement joins TRBV27 to TRBJ1-2; D unresolved. This CDR3 is CASSLSPNYGYTF. DNA of the CDR3: TGTGCCAGCAGTTTAAGTCCAAACTATGGCTACACCTTC.